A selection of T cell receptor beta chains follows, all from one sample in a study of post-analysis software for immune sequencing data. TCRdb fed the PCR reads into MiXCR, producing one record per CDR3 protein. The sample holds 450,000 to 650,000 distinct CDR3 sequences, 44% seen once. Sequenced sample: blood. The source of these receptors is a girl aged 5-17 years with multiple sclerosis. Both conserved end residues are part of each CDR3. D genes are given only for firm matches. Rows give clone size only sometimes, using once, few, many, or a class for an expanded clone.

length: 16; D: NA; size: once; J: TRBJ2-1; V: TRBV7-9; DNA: TGTGCCAGCAGCTTAGCCCAGGGGAAATACTACAATGAGCAGTTCTTC; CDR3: CASSLAQGKYYNEQFF
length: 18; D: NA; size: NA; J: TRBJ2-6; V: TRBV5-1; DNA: TGCGCCAGCAGCTTGGGACAGCCCCCATGGCCTGGGGCCAACGTCCTGACTTTC; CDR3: CASSLGQPPWPGANVLTF
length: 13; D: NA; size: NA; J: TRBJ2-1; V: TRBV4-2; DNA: TGTGCCAGCCTCCGGGACCCGAACAATGAGCAGTTCTTC; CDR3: CASLRDPNNEQFF
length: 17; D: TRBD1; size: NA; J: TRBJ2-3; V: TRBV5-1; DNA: TGCGCCAGCAGCTTGGGCCCGACAGGGTTTAGCACAGATACGCAGTATTTT; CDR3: CASSLGPTGFSTDTQYF
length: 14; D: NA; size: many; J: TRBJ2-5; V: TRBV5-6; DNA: TGTGCCAGCACCCGGCTGAGCGTCCAAGAGACCCAGTACTTC; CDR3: CASTRLSVQETQYF
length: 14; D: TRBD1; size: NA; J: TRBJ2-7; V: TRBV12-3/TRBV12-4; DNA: TGTGCCAGCAGTTTTGACAGGGAGTATTACGAGCAGTACTTC; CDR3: CASSFDREYYEQYF
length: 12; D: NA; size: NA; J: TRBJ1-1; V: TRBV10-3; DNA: TGTGCCATCAGTGAGATGGGCACTGAAGCTTTCTTT; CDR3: CAISEMGTEAFF
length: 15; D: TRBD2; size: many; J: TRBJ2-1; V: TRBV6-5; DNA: TGTGCCAGCAGCTATAGCGGGAGGACCTACAATGAGCAGTTCTTC; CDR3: CASSYSGRTYNEQFF
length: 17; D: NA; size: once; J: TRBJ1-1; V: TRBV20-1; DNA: TGCAGTGCTAGAGATACGACGGACACCCGGGCTAACACTGAAGCTTTCTTT; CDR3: CSARDTTDTRANTEAFF
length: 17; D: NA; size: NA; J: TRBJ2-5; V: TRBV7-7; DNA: TGTGCTAGCAACTTAAACGGCGGGGCGGCAGTAGCTGAGACCCAGTACTTC; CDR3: CASNLNGGAAVAETQYF
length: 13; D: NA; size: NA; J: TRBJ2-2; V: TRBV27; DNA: TGTGCCACTACAGGCCTAGCGAGCGGGGAGCTGTTTTTT; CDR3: CATTGLASGELFF
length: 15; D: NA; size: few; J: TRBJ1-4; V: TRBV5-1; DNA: TGCGCCAGCAGTACCAGGACAGTGCCGCATGAAAAACTGTTTTTT; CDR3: CASSTRTVPHEKLFF
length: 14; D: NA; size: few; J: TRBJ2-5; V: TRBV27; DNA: TGTGCCAGCAGGGGTACAGGGAGCCGAGAGACCCAGTACTTC; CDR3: CASRGTGSRETQYF
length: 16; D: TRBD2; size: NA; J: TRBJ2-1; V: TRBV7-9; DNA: TGTGCCAGCAGCCCTCGGACTAGCGGGATACACAATGAGCAGTTCTTC; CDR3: CASSPRTSGIHNEQFF
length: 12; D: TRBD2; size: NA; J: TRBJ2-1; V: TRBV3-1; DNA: TGTGCCAGCAGCCCGCTAGCGGGGGGCCAGTTCTTC; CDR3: CASSPLAGGQFF
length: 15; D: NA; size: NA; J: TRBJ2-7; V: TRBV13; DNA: TGTGCCAGCAGCTCCCAGGACGGGTACTCCTACGAGCAGTACTTC; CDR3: CASSSQDGYSYEQYF
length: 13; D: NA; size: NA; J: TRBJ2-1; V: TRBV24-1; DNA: TGTGCCACCAGGGAAGGGACAAGCAATGAGCAGTTCTTC; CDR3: CATREGTSNEQFF
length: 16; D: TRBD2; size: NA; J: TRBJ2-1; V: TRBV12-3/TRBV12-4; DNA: TGTGCCAGCAGTTTCAAGGGAGGGTACTCCTACAATGAGCAGTTCTTC; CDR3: CASSFKGGYSYNEQFF
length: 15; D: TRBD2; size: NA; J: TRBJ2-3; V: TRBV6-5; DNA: TGTGCCAGCAGTGACAGCGGGGGTAGCACAGATACGCAGTATTTT; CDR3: CASSDSGGSTDTQYF
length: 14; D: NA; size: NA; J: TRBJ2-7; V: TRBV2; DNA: TGTGCCAGCAGTGAGTGGGTAGGGGCCTACGAGCAGTACTTC; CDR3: CASSEWVGAYEQYF
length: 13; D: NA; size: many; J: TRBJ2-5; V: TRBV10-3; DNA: TGTGCCATCAGTGATCACCAGAGGGAGACCCAGTACTTC; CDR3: CAISDHQRETQYF
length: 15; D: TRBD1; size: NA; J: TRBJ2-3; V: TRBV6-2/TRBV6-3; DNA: TGTGCCAGCAGGCCTGGGACAGGTAGCACAGATACGCAGTATTTT; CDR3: CASRPGTGSTDTQYF
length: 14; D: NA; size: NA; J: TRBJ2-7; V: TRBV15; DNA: TGTGCCACCAGCAGAGATCCGGGCTCCTACGAGCAGTACTTC; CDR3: CATSRDPGSYEQYF
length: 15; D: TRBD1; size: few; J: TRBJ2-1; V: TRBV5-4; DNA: TGTGCCAGCAGCGTCGGGCAGGGGGTCCACAATGGGCAGTTCTTC; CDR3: CASSVGQGVHNGQFF
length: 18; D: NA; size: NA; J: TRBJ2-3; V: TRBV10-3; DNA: TGTGCCGCTCGGGGGAACGGGTCTGCCCCTGCCTTTGCAGATACGCAGTATTTT; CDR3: CAARGNGSAPAFADTQYF
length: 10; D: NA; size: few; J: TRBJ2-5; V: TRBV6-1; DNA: TGTGCCAGCAGGGGGAGCAGGGAGTACTTC; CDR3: CASRGSREYF
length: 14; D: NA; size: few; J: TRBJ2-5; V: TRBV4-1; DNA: TGCGCCAGCAGCCAAGACGAACCCCAAGAGACCCAGTACTTC; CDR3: CASSQDEPQETQYF
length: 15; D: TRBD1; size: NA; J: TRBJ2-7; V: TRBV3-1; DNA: TGTGCCAGCAGCCAACCGGGACAGGGCTGGTACGAGCAGTACTTC; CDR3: CASSQPGQGWYEQYF
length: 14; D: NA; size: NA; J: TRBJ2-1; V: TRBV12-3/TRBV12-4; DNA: TGTGCCAGCATCCCGGGACGGAACTACAATGAGCAGTTCTTC; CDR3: CASIPGRNYNEQFF
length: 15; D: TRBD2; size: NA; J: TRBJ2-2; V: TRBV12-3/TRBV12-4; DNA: TGTGCCGGATCGAACCGGGACTACAACACCGGGGAGCTGTTTTTT; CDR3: CAGSNRDYNTGELFF
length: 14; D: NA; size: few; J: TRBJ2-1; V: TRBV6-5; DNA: TGTGCCAGCAGTTCCAGGGCCCGTTACAATGAGCAGTTCTTC; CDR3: CASSSRARYNEQFF
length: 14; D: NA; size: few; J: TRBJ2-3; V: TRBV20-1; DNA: TGCAGTGCCCAGATGGACAGCTCCACAGATACGCAGTATTTT; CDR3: CSAQMDSSTDTQYF
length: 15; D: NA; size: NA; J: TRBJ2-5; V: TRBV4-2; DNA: TGTGCCAGCAGCCAAGGGACTACCAGGTGGGAGACCCAGTACTTC; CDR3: CASSQGTTRWETQYF
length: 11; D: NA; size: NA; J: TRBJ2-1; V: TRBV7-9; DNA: TGTGCCAGCAGCTCTCGGCTAGAGCAGTTCTTC; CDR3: CASSSRLEQFF
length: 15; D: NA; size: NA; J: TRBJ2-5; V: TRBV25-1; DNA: TGTGCCAGCAGTGAGGGGATTGGGGATGGAAAGACCCAGTACTTC; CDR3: CASSEGIGDGKTQYF
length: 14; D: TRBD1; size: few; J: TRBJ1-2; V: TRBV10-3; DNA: TGTGCCATCAGTGAGTCGCAGGGGGAACACGGCTACACCTTC; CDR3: CAISESQGEHGYTF
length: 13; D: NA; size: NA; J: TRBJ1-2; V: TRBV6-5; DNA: TGTGCCAGCAGTTACGGCCGACATTATGGCTACACCTTC; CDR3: CASSYGRHYGYTF
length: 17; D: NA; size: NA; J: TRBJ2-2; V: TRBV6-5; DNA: TGTGCCAGCAGTTCGATCCGACAGGTTGGCGGCACCGGGGAGCTGTTTTTT; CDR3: CASSSIRQVGGTGELFF
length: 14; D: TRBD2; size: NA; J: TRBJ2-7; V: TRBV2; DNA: TGTGCCAGCACTGGGACTAGCGGGAGTAACGAGCAGTACTTC; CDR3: CASTGTSGSNEQYF
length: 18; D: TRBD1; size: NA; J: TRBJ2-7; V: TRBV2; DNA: TGTGCCAGCAGTGAAGCGGGACAGGGGTCCGCGAGCTCCTACGAGCAGTACTTC; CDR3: CASSEAGQGSASSYEQYF
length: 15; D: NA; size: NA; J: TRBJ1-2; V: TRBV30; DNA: TGTGCCTGGAGTACAGGGCTAGGGTCTAACTATGGCTACACCTTC; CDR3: CAWSTGLGSNYGYTF
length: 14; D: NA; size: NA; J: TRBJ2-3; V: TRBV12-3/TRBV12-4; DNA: TGTGCCAGCAGGGGCGGAATGAGCACAGATACGCAATATTTT; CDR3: CASRGGMSTDTQYF
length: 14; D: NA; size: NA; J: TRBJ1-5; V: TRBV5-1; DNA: TGCGCCAGCGGCCCTACAGGGCCTGGGCAGCCCCAGCATTTT; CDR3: CASGPTGPGQPQHF
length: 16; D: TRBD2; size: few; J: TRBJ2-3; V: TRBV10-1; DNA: TGCGCCAGCAGGGCTGGACTAGCGGGAGGTACAGATACGCAGTATTTT; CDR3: CASRAGLAGGTDTQYF
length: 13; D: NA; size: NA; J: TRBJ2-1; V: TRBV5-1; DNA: TGCGCCAGCAGGATCGGAAGGGCCAATGAGCAGTTCTTC; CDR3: CASRIGRANEQFF
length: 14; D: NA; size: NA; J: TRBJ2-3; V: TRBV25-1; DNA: TGTGCCAGCAGCCCCGGTCCGACTTTAGATACGCAGTATTTT; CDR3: CASSPGPTLDTQYF
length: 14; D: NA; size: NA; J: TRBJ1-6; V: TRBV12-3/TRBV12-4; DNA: TGTGCCAGCAGTTTCTGGTCGGAAAATTCACCCCTCCACTTT; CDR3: CASSFWSENSPLHF
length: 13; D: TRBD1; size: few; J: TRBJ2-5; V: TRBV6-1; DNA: TGTGCCAGCAGTGGACAGGGGACGAAGACCCAGTACTTC; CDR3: CASSGQGTKTQYF
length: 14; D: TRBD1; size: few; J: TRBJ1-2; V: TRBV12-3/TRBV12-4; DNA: TGTGCCAGCAGTTCCAGGGGGATTACGTATGGCTACACCTTC; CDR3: CASSSRGITYGYTF
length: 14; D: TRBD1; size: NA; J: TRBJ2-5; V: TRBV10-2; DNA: TGCGCCAGCGGGACAGCGGCGTTAAAAGAGACCCAGTACTTC; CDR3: CASGTAALKETQYF
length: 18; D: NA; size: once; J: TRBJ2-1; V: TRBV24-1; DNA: TGTGCCACCAGTGGTGGTGCGAGTACAGAACAGATCTACAATGAGCAGTTCTTC; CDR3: CATSGGASTEQIYNEQFF
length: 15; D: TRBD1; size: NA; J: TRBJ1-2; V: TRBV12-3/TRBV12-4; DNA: TGTGCCAGCAGTCCAAGACAGGGGGTGAGCTATGGCTACACCTTC; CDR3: CASSPRQGVSYGYTF
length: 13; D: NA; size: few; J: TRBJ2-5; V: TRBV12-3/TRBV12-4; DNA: TGTGCCAGCAGTCGGGACTGGGAAGAGACCCAGTACTTC; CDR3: CASSRDWEETQYF
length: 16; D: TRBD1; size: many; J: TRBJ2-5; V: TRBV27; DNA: TGTGCCAGCAGTCTCACAGGGGGCGTATATGGAGAGACCCAGTACTTC; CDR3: CASSLTGGVYGETQYF
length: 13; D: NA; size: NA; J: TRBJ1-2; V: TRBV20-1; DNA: TGCAGTGCTAGACAAACATCTCTGGGCGGCTACACCTTC; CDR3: CSARQTSLGGYTF
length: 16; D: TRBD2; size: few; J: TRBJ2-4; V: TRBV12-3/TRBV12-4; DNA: TGTGCCAGCAGAAGTAGCGGGGCCATGGCCAAAAACATTCAGTACTTC; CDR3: CASRSSGAMAKNIQYF
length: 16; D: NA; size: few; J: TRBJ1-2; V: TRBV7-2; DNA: TGTGCCAGCAGCTTAAGGGCCCTCGACAGGTTTTATGGCTACACCTTC; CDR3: CASSLRALDRFYGYTF
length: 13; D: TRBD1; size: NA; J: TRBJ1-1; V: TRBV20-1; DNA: TGCAGTGCCGCGGACAGGGGTTCTAGTGAAGCTTTCTTT; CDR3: CSAADRGSSEAFF